This note documents a single T cell receptor (beta chain) sequence. Its antigen remains unidentified. There are no base qualities to consult, and no much larger clone falls within one base. The method was the immunoSEQ multiplex PCR assay. The multiplex PCR relied on a mix of 60 forward primers for TCR Vbeta segments and 13 reverse primers for TCR Jbeta segments. The CDR3 region of rearranged TCR beta genes was amplified from genomic DNA with a multiplex PCR assay. Amplified TCR beta libraries were sequenced as 87-base-pair reads on the Illumina HiSeq System. Concerning the study's data processing: A later analysis counted about 76 million unique TCR beta chains across the 600 to 850 repertoires, and 9 million to 14 million of these chains were shared by at least two donors. To remove PCR and sequencing errors, raw reads were error-corrected and collapsed into unique sequences using a nearest-neighbor algorithm that merged closely related sequences. Alignment of CDR3 sequences to IMGT reference sequences was used to assign V, D and J gene segments. For a sequence to be retained, a match of at least six nucleotides to both a V gene segment and a J gene segment was required. Rearrangements were classified as productive when the CDR3 lacked stop codons and remained in frame with V and J, and all other rearrangements were classified as non-productive. Following IMGT convention, CDR3 was defined as the stretch from the second conserved V-encoded cysteine up to the conserved J-encoded phenylalanine. The earlier analysis of 500 to 750 of the donors excluded any sequence lacking an unambiguous match to a single V gene segment. An earlier analysis of 587 of the donors called V segments functional above 56.7% productive rearrangements and segregating when the between-donor standard deviation exceeded 5%. A statistical classification framework was built to diagnose cytomegalovirus status from the catalog of TCR beta chain sequences. A later analysis assigned V and J genes by comparing TCR nucleotide sequences with IMGT/GENE-DB human TR gene sequences. Using the TCRdist pipeline, a later analysis assigned CDR3 sequences along with most-parsimonious VDJ recombination scenarios. A later analysis defined each TCR beta chain by its CDR3 amino acid sequence plus V-gene family, and excluded reads lacking a unique V-gene family. A later analysis removed 592 highly shared, low-generation-probability nucleotide sequences to deal with suspected cross-contamination and a sequencing artifact. A later analysis calculated a clonal expansion index for each public chain from normalized within-repertoire ranks of inferred template counts. A later analysis computed generation probabilities with a VDJ recombination model fitted to out-of-frame rearrangements, and checked the results against IGoR. In a later analysis, TCR-TCR, TCR-HLA and TCR-CMV co-occurrence was scored with hypergeometric tests, and a repertoire-size bias correction was applied to TCR pairs. In a later analysis, false discovery rates were estimated by permuting HLA or CMV assignments 20 times. In a later analysis, co-occurring TCRs were grouped with DBSCAN, and TCRdist sequence similarity was added when clustering was performed within HLA-allele-positive subsets. For co-occurrence clustering, repertoires with fewer than 30,000 or more than 120,000 public chains were excluded, along with a handful of repertoires with anomalous nucleotide sharing. TCRdb obtained this table from immuneACCESS and retained in-frame rearrangements with V and J assigned. These tables miss some clones; where compared with another copy, unresolved V genes account for less than half of the shortfall, and the remainder is unexplained. Clone size and V and J calls were adopted from that table, with D and trimming inferred from the DNA. Present in this sample are under 200,000 clones, around four fifths of which were seen just once. The ten largest clonotypes hold 1.3% of the sample.

The cohort consisted of some 670 healthy bone marrow donors. Cohort members were all nominally healthy when sampled, although unrecorded immune exposures were likely present. The donor tested CMV seronegative, placing the donor among the 350 to 400 seronegative members of the cohort. Each donor provided a peripheral blood sample, and peripheral blood mononuclear cells were used for TCR beta sequencing. Genomic DNA extraction from the blood cell samples was performed with the Qiagen DNeasy Blood Extraction Kit. This sample stems from a study of cytomegalovirus exposure and HLA in healthy donors (dated by TCRdb to the late 2010s). For the study in its entirety: An earlier analysis of fewer than 750 of the donors reported approximately 260 Gb of sequence data and approximately 120 million unique TCR beta sequences obtained from about 180 million T cells. An early release that covered roughly 600 HLA-typed donors contained about 300 gigabases of sequencing data and about 93 million unique TCR sequences. Of the roughly 400 genotyped donors, 75% to 85% were placed in the genetic ancestry cluster associated with self-reported Caucasian donors. The study aimed to test whether signatures of past pathogen exposure could be identified by cataloging public T cell receptors. Using immunosequencing, the study profiled T cell repertoires from about 620 subjects and related those repertoires to cytomegalovirus serostatus. Along with the approximately 700-subject first cohort, a separate validation cohort of around 110 different subjects was used. To predict cytomegalovirus infection status, the study brought together high-throughput TCR immunosequencing, statistical association of individual TCRs with disease status, and machine learning. In a later analysis, previously published TCR beta repertoires from hundreds of donors were re-analyzed and high-resolution HLA genotyping was added so that TCR occurrence patterns could be studied. The later analysis used no new phenotypic data to find candidate immune exposures, relying instead on TCR beta sequences and their occurrence across donors. In an earlier analysis of 550 to 700 of the donors, high-throughput TCR beta sequencing was used to judge whether each TCR beta V gene segment behaved as functional or pseudogenic. Donor age, sex, ethnicity and CMV serostatus were compiled together with the repertoire data. Genome-wide SNP genotypes for about 65% of the roughly 670 donors were used in a later genetic analysis, which treated that subset as a discovery cohort. Every repertoire in the discovery cohort had been generated on one and the same sequencing platform. Class I and class II HLA loci were covered by the typing at four-digit resolution. The number of donors typed differed by locus, with roughly 629-640 for A, B, C, DRB1 and DQB1, more than 500 for DQA1, 600 to 610 for DPA1, and around 430 for DPB1. Because of strong linkage in the cohort, roughly five DR-DQ haplotypes were treated as single units for association and clustering. Among 300 to 450 genotyped donors of the cohort, an average of roughly 240,000 unique TCR beta nucleotide sequences were sequenced per donor, approximately 20% of them non-productive. What the study reported, not specific to this receptor: In this cohort, only TCR beta chains were sequenced, and detectable features were limited by the absence of alpha or paired-chain data. A later analysis reported that several top co-occurrence clusters appeared linked to parvovirus B19, influenza, CMV and Epstein-Barr virus. About 15 rarely observed V segments, including chromosome 9 orphons, were excluded from the earlier analysis of about 500 of the donors because counts were too low. HLA typing was unavailable for some donors at each locus, so association tests used only the typed subset. A further reported finding was that TCR beta sequences accurately predicted the HLA-A and HLA-B alleles for most subjects in the first cohort. A group of highly shared sequence variants was considered likely to be a technical artifact of the sequencing pipeline. In a later genetic analysis, fewer N-insertions in productive TCRs were reported among donors in an Asian-associated ancestry cluster than the 666-donor mean. A later analysis associated approximately 17,000 TCR beta sequences with specific HLA alleles at a false discovery rate of 0.05. In a later analysis, HLA-associated TCR beta chains showed more clonal expansion and lower generation probabilities than non-associated chains that were equally common. A later analysis found that TCR association rates varied across HLA loci, with DRB1 alleles showing the most associated TCRs and HLA-C alleles the fewest. The authors suggested that the approach could potentially be extended to other disease states and immunological phenotypes. In a later genetic analysis, a missense DCLRE1C variant was associated with V-gene and J-gene trimming of TCR beta chains, and the association was replicated in an independent cohort. While some public TCRs were present in many individuals, most TCR sequences turned up only very rarely across donors. A few of the identified cytomegalovirus-associated TCR beta chains were confirmed in vitro to be specific for cytomegalovirus antigens. An earlier analysis of approximately 530 of the donors showed that most TCR beta V segments appeared in productive rearrangements either about 87% or about 30% of the time, which broadly matched IMGT annotations. The 87-base-pair reads could not distinguish some IMGT-functional V segments, including TRBV6-2 and TRBV6-3, so those segments were excluded. CMV serostatus was the only immune exposure information available for the cohort. In the study, 150 to 200 TCR beta chains were listed as associated with cytomegalovirus. In a later analysis, most CMV-associated TCR beta chains were found to appear HLA-restricted, with HLA associations seemingly driven largely by CMV exposure. Roughly uniform sequencing depth across donors was assumed in presence/absence analyses, although this assumption may not hold. The classifier was reported to diagnose cytomegalovirus status with high specificity and sensitivity in both the original and validation cohorts. Strong co-occurrence of HLA alleles, especially DR and DQ, made assigning TCR associations to individual alleles difficult. Linkage disequilibrium might explain the correlated functional status among segregating V segments, but an unknown experimental factor could not be ruled out.

There are 13 amino acids in the CDR3, from cysteine to phenylalanine inclusive. This entry keeps only the CDR3 DNA: 39 bases, framed from base 1. Between the V and J ends, shortened by 5 bases and 7 bases respectively, the junction contains 12 bases. Per the germline V gene, MRHNA is the CDR1 and SNTAGT is the CDR2. Sequencing used PBMCs. The sequence joins TRBV6-4 to TRBJ1-5; the D segment could be TRBD1, given 5 matching bases. The source is a woman in her forties or fifties in good health and CMV-seronegative. The DNA sequence is TGTGCCAGCAGTTTCGGGGGTGAACAGCCCCAGCATTTT. It is translated as CASSFGGEQPQHF.